This TCR beta chain derives from a study of OX40 agonist ivuxolimab in advanced cancers. About the research overall: From about 23 to 85 years was the age range, with a mean of about 54 years, and approximately 84% were male.

V was trimmed by 1 base and J by 4 bases, leaving 22 bases between them. CDR1 is LGHNA, CDR2 YSLEER, per germline. The CDR3 is 18 residues long. Using immunoSEQ multiplex PCR, the repertoire was profiled, and TCRdb retains in-frame clones only, with some absent. The table records tens of thousands of clones, roughly 80% of them present only once. The sample in question was CD4+ or CD8+ T cells sorted from blood, obtained in a trial of the OX40 agonist ivuxolimab. V usage is TRBV4-3 and J usage is TRBJ1-2, with D perhaps matching TRBD1 (6 bases). The clonotype was recovered from an adult with an advanced solid tumor such as melanoma, head and neck, liver or kidney cancer. CDR3 sequence reads: CASSQGSISGGASYGYTF. The CDR3, as DNA: TGCGCCAGCAGCCAAGGGAGTATCTCCGGGGGCGCGAGCTATGGCTACACCTTC.